The clone carrying this T cell receptor beta chain was seen just once. These data originate in a study of T cell changes during pregnancy in multiple sclerosis. The length of the CDR3 is 15 residues. V shed 0 bases and J 1 base; nucleotides not matched to a gene: 2. Germline CDR1 is SGHNT and CDR2 is YYREEE (reference sequence). TCRdb keeps only in-frame clones here, not all; method: immunoSEQ multiplex PCR. The repertoire holds around 69,000 clones, with approximately 94% as singletons. The origin of this receptor is a female donor in good health, enrolled as a control in a pregnancy study. The V gene is TRBV5-4, the J gene TRBJ2-7, with 9 bases lining up with TRBD2. The specimen comprised peripheral blood, sampled in the second trimester of pregnancy. CDR3 DNA: TGTGCCAGCAGCTTGGAGCTAGCGGGGTCCTACGAGCAGTACTTC. The encoded protein is CASSLELAGSYEQYF. Based on the CDR3 plus reference TRBV5-4 and TRBJ2-7, the full variable domain is ETGVTQSPTHLIKTRGQQVTLRCSSQSGHNTVSWYQQALGQGPQFIFQYYREEENGRGNFPPRFSGLQFPNYSSELNVNALELDDSALYLCASSLELAGSYEQYFGPGTRLTVT.